The clone carrying this T cell receptor beta chain showed up just once. This entry comes from a study of control samples from healthy donors and cancer patients. Germline V CDR1 and CDR2: SGDLS, YYNGEE. The junction had 9 bases not matched to a gene; V was cut back by 0 bases and J by 3 bases. The CDR3 sequence is 17 residues long. Libraries were prepared by immunoSEQ multiplex PCR; TCRdb keeps only in-frame clonotypes and omits some of them. The sample includes approximately 100,000 clones, 85% to 90% seen only once; the top ten take 13% to 15%. The receptor's source is a man aged 25-45 years in good health. This chain uses TRBV9 with TRBJ1-1; 9 positions match TRBD1. Specimen: blood. The CDR3 loop is CASSVVGTGMGDTEAFF. For the CDR3, the DNA is TGTGCCAGCAGCGTAGTGGGGACAGGGATGGGTGACACTGAAGCTTTCTTT.